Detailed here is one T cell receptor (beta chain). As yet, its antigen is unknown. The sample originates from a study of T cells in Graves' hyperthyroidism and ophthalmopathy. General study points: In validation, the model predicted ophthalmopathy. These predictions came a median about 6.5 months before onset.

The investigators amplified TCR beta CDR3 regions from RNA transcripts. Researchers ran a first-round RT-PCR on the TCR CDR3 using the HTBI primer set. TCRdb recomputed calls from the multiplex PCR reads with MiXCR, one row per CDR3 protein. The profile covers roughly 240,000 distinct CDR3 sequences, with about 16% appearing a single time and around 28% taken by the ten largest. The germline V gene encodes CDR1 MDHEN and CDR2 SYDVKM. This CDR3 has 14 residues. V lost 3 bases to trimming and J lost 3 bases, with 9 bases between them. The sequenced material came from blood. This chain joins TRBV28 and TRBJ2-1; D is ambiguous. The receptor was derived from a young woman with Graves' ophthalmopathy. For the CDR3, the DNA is TGTGCCAGCAGTTTCATCGTCGGCTACAATGAGCAGTTCTTC. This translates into CASSFIVGYNEQFF.